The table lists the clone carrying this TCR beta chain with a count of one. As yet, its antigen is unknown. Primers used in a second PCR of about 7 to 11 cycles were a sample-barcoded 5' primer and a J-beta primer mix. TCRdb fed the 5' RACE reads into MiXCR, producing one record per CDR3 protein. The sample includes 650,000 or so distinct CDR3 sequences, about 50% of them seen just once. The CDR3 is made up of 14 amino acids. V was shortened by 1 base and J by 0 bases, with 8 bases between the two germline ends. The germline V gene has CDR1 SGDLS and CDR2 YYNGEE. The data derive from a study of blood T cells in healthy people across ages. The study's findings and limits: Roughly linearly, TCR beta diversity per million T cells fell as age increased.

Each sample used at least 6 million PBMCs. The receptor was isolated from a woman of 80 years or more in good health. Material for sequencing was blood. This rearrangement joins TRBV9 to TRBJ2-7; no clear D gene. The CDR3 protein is CASSVISNSYEQYF. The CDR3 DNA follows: TGTGCCAGCAGCGTAATTAGCAACTCCTACGAGCAGTACTTC.